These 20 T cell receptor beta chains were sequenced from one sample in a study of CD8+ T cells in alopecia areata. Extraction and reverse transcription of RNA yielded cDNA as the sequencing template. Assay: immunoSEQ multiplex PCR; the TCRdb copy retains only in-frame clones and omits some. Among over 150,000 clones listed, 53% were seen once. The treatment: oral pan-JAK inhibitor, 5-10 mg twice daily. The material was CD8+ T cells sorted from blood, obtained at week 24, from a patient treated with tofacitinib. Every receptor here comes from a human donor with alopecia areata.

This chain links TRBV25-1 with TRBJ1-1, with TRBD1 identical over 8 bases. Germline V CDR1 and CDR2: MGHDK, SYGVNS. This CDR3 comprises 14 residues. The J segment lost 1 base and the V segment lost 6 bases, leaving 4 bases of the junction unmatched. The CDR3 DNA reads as TGTGCCAGCAGATATACAGGGGGGAACACTGAAGCTTTCTTT. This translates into CASRYTGGNTEAFF.

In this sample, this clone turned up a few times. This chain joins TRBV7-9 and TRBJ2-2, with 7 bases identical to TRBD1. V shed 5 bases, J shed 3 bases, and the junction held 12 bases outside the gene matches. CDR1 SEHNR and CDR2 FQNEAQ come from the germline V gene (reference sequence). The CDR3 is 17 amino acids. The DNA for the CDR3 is TGTGCCAGCAGCGACCCTGATACAGGGGCGTACACCGGGGAGCTGTTTTTT. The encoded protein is CASSDPDTGAYTGELFF.

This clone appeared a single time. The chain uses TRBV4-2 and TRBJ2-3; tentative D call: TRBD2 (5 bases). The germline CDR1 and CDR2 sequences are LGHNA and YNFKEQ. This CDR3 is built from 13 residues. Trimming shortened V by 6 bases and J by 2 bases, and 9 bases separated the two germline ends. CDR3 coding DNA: TGTGCCAGCAGGGCTAGCAACACAGATACGCAGTATTTT. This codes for CASRASNTDTQYF.

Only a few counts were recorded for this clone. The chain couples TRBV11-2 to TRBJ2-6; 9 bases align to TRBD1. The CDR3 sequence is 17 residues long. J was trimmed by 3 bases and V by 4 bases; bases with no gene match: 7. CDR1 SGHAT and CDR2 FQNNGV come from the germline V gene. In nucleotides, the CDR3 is TGTGCCAGCAGCTACCCCCGGGACAGGGTTGGGGCCAACGTCCTGACTTTC. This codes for CASSYPRDRVGANVLTF.

The CDR3 DNA reads as TGCGCCAGCAGCTTGGCAGACATCACCTATGGCTACACCTTC. Encoded protein: CASSLADITYGYTF. The chain carries TRBV5-1 and TRBJ1-2; D gene uncertain. The CDR3 spans 14 residues. Trimming took 0 bases from V and 4 from J, leaving 10 bases between them. CDR1 SGHRS and CDR2 YFSETQ come from the germline V gene.

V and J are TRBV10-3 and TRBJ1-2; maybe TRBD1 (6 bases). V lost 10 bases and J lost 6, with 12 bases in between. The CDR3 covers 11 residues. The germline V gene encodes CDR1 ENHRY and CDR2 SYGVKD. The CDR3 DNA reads TGTGCCACCGGGGGCGACGATGGCTACACCTTC. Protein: CATGGDDGYTF.

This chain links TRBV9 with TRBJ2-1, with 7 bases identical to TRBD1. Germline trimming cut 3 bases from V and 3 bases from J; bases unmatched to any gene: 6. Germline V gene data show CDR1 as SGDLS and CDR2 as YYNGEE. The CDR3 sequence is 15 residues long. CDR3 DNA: TGTGCCAGCAGCGCCGGGACAGCATTCTACAATGAGCAGTTCTTC. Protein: CASSAGTAFYNEQFF.

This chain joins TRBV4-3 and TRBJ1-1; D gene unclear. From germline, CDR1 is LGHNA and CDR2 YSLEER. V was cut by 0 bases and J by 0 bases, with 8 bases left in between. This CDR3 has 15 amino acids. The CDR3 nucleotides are TGCGCCAGCAGCCAAGATATCAGCCTGAACACTGAAGCTTTCTTT. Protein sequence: CASSQDISLNTEAFF.

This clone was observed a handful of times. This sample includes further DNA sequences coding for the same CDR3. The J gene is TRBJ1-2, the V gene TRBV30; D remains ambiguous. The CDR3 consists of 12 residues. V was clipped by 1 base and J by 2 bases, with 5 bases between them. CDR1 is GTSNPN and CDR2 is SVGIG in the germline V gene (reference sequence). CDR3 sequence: CAWSAGNYGYTF. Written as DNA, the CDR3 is TGTGCCTGGAGTGCTGGCAACTATGGCTACACCTTC.

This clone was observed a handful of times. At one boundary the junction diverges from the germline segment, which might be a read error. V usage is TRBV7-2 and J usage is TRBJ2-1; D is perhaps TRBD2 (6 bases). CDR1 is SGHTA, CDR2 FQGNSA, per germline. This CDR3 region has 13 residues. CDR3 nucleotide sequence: TGCGCCAGCAGCCAAGGACTAAACAATGAGCAGTTCTTC. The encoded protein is CASSQGLNNEQFF. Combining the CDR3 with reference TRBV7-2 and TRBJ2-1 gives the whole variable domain GAGVSQSPSNKVTEKGKDVELRCDPISGHTALYWYRQSLGQGLEFLIYFQGNSAPDKSGLPSDRFSAERTGGSVSTLTIQRTQQEDSAVYLCASSQGLNNEQFFGPGTRLTVL.

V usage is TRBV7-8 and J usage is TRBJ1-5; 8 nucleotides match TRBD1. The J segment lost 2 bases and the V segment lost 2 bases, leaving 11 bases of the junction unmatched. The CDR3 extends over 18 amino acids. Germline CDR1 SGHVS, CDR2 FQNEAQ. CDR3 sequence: CASSLRATGALGNQPQHF. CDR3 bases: TGTGCCAGCAGCTTAAGGGCGACAGGGGCTCTCGGCAATCAGCCCCAGCATTTT.

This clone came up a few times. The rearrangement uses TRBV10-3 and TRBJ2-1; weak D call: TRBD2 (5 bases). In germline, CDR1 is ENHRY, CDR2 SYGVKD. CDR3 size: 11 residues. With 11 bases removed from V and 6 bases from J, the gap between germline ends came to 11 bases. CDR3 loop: CASGEGNEQFF. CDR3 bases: TGTGCCTCAGGCGAGGGCAATGAGCAGTTCTTC.

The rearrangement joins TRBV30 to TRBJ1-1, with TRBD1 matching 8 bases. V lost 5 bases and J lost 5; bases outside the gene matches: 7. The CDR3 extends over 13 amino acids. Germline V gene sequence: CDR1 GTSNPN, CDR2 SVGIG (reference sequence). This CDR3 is CAWAPDRATEAFF. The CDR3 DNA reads TGTGCCTGGGCCCCGGACAGGGCTACTGAAGCTTTCTTT.

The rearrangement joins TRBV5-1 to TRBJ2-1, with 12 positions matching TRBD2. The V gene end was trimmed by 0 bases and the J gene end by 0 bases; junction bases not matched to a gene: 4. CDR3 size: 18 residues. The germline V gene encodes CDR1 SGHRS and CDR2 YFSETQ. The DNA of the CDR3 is TGCGCCAGCAGCTTGGGACTAGCGGGGGAGAGCTCCTACAATGAGCAGTTCTTC. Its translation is CASSLGLAGESSYNEQFF.

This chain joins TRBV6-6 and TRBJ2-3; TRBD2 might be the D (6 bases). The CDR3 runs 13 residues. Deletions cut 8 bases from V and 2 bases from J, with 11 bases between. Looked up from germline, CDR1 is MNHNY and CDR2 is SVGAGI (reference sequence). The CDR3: CASLWRATDTQYF. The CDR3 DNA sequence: TGTGCCAGCTTGTGGAGGGCCACAGATACGCAGTATTTT.

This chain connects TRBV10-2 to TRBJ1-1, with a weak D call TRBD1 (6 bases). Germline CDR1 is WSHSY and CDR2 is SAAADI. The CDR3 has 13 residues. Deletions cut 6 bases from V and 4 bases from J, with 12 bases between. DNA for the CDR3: TGCGCCAGCAGGGGAGGGGGTATCACTGAAGCTTTCTTT. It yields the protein CASRGGGITEAFF.

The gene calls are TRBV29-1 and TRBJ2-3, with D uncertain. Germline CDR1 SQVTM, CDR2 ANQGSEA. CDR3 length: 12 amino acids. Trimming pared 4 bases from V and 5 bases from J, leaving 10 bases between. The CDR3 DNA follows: TGCAGCGTTGCCAGGTCTGGAGATACGCAGTATTTT. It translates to CSVARSGDTQYF.

The CDR3 nucleotides are TGTGCCACCAGCAGGGGACAGGGCGGCTATGGCTACACCTTC. Amino acid sequence: CATSRGQGGYGYTF. The chain uses TRBV15 and TRBJ1-2, with 9 positions matching TRBD1. The CDR3 length is 14 residues. V shed 3 bases and J 4 bases; nucleotides not matched to a gene: 3. Germline V gene data show CDR1 as LNHNV and CDR2 as YYDKDF (reference sequence).

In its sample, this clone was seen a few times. This CDR3 reads CASSQDRASEQFF. The CDR3 nucleotides read TGCGCCAGCAGCCAGGACCGAGCGAGTGAGCAGTTCTTC. The chain has TRBV4-1 and TRBJ2-1, with D uncertain. This CDR3 comprises 13 residues. Per the germline V gene, CDR1 is MGHRA and CDR2 is YSYEKL. V lost 3 bases and J 9 bases, leaving 12 bases between the germline ends.

The CDR3, as DNA: TGTGCCAGCAGTGAACAGGACAGGGCAAATGAAAAACTGTTTTTT. It specifies CASSEQDRANEKLFF. The rearrangement joins TRBV25-1 to TRBJ1-4, with TRBD1 matching over 8 bases. Germline-derived CDR1 and CDR2 are MGHDK and SYGVNS. This CDR3 region has 15 residues. J was trimmed by 5 bases and V by 2 bases; bases with no gene match: 4.